These T cell receptor beta chains were read from a single sample in a study of T cell responses to AZD1222 COVID-19 vaccine. Assay used: immunoSEQ multiplex PCR; TCRdb lists only in-frame clones, some missing. The top ten hold 4.2% of the sample, which has approximately 130,000 clones, approximately 92% seen once. This specimen consisted of peripheral blood, obtained 28 days after the second dose of the MenACWY control vaccine. All receptors derive from an adult who received the MenACWY meningococcal vaccine as a control. CDR3s include the opening cysteine and the closing phenylalanine or tryptophan. D genes are given only for firm matches. Size is omitted from some rows. Given values are once, few, many or a class for expanded clones.

v_call,d_call,j_call,clone_size,cdr3_aa,cdr3_nt
TRBV7-9,.,TRBJ1-2,.,CASSQRFGATYGYTF,TGTGCCAGCAGCCAGAGATTTGGGGCGACCTATGGCTACACCTTC
TRBV7-2,.,TRBJ1-1,.,CASSLRAKIDTEAFF,TGTGCCAGCAGCTTAAGGGCAAAGATCGACACTGAAGCTTTCTTT
TRBV7-8,TRBD2,TRBJ2-4,few,CASSPPLRESPKNIQYF,TGTGCCAGCAGCCCTCCATTGCGGGAGTCCCCCAAAAACATTCAGTACTTC
TRBV7-9,.,TRBJ2-3,.,CASSLSVSTDTQYF,TGTGCCAGCAGCTTAAGCGTTAGCACAGATACGCAGTATTTT
TRBV4-1,.,TRBJ1-5,.,CASSPIDSNQPQHF,TGCGCCAGCAGCCCTATTGATAGCAATCAGCCCCAGCATTTT
TRBV27,.,TRBJ1-5,.,CASSTAGKFNQPQHF,TGTGCCAGCAGTACCGCAGGGAAGTTCAATCAGCCCCAGCATTTT
TRBV28,TRBD2,TRBJ2-1,.,CASSRLAGYNEQFF,TGTGCCAGCAGCCGACTAGCGGGATACAATGAGCAGTTCTTC
TRBV7-9,.,TRBJ1-5,.,CASSKPDDSNQPQHF,TGTGCCAGCAGTAAACCGGACGATAGCAATCAGCCCCAGCATTTT
TRBV12-5,.,TRBJ1-1,.,CASGYKYRAGENTEAFF,TGTGCTAGTGGTTACAAGTACAGGGCCGGGGAGAACACTGAAGCTTTCTTT
TRBV2,TRBD1,TRBJ1-1,.,CASSLQGPNTEAFF,TGTGCCAGCAGTTTACAGGGGCCGAACACTGAAGCTTTCTTT
TRBV25-1,TRBD1,TRBJ1-1,.,CASSESGGKGATEAFF,TGTGCCAGCAGTGAATCTGGAGGGAAGGGGGCTACTGAAGCTTTCTTT
TRBV7-6,TRBD2,TRBJ2-2,few,CASSSPSGGPRGELFF,TGTGCCAGCAGCAGTCCTAGCGGGGGCCCGCGCGGGGAGCTGTTTTTT
TRBV28,.,TRBJ2-7,.,CASSLMRVDGPYEQYF,TGTGCCAGCAGCTTAATGAGAGTCGACGGTCCCTACGAGCAGTACTTC
TRBV6-2/TRBV6-3,TRBD1,TRBJ1-1,few,CASSWTGTEAFF,TGTGCCAGCAGTTGGACAGGCACTGAAGCTTTCTTT
TRBV11-2,TRBD1,TRBJ2-7,.,CASSLLRDSAGYEQYF,TGTGCCAGCAGCTTGCTCCGGGACAGTGCTGGATACGAGCAGTACTTC
TRBV7-9,TRBD1,TRBJ1-1,.,CASSLVWGTVMNTEAFF,TGTGCCAGCAGCTTAGTTTGGGGGACAGTAATGAACACTGAAGCTTTCTTT
TRBV4-1,.,TRBJ2-2,.,CASSRHQKSSAGELFF,TGCGCCAGCAGCCGTCACCAGAAATCTAGTGCCGGGGAGCTGTTTTTT
TRBV19,TRBD2,TRBJ2-5,.,CASSPRGAGAFPGETQYF,TGTGCCAGTAGCCCCCGGGGAGCGGGAGCTTTCCCGGGGGAGACCCAGTACTTC
TRBV4-2,.,TRBJ2-7,.,CASSQRLGAYEQYF,TGTGCCAGCAGTCAACGACTAGGAGCCTACGAGCAGTACTTC
TRBV19,.,TRBJ1-2,once,CASSISGNYGYTF,TGTGCCAGTAGTATCTCAGGAAACTATGGCTACACCTTC
TRBV7-9,TRBD2,TRBJ2-5,once,CASVGGDFKTQYF,TGTGCCAGCGTCGGGGGGGATTTCAAGACCCAGTACTTC
TRBV5-4,.,TRBJ1-2,.,CASSLGPGDYGYTF,TGTGCCAGCAGCTTGGGGCCAGGGGACTATGGCTACACCTTC
TRBV7-9,TRBD1,TRBJ2-1,once,CASSLYRGDEQFF,TGTGCCAGCAGCTTATACAGGGGCGATGAGCAGTTCTTC
TRBV15,TRBD2,TRBJ2-5,.,CATSSPSGGARRETQYF,TGTGCCACCAGCAGTCCTAGCGGGGGGGCGCGTAGAGAGACCCAGTACTTC
TRBV5-1,TRBD2,TRBJ2-2,.,CASSGSSGSFTGELFF,TGCGCCAGCAGCGGGTCTAGCGGGAGCTTTACCGGGGAGCTGTTTTTT
TRBV5-1,.,TRBJ1-3,.,CASSKGTDGNTIYF,TGCGCCAGCAGCAAAGGGACGGACGGAAACACCATATATTTT
TRBV6-5,.,TRBJ2-3,.,CASSYSKVGAPDTQYF,TGTGCCAGCAGTTACTCGAAAGTGGGCGCCCCTGATACGCAGTATTTT
TRBV11-2,.,TRBJ1-3,.,CASSSRSLGNTIYF,TGTGCCAGCAGCTCTAGGTCCCTCGGAAACACCATATATTTT
TRBV28,TRBD1,TRBJ1-6,.,CASRDSGQFNNSPLHF,TGTGCCAGCAGGGACTCGGGACAGTTTAATAATTCACCCCTCCACTTT
TRBV5-1,TRBD2,TRBJ2-5,.,CASSYGRAGLGETQYF,TGCGCCAGCAGCTACGGACGAGCGGGACTGGGAGAGACCCAGTACTTC
TRBV10-3,.,TRBJ2-7,.,CAISTAGLTYEQYF,TGTGCCATCAGTACCGCGGGACTTACCTACGAGCAGTACTTC
TRBV4-3,.,TRBJ1-5,.,CASSQDLENQPQHF,TGCGCCAGCAGCCAAGATCTGGAGAATCAGCCCCAGCATTTT
TRBV9,TRBD1,TRBJ1-1,.,CASSEKTGSTEAFF,TGTGCCAGCAGCGAGAAGACAGGGAGCACTGAAGCTTTCTTT